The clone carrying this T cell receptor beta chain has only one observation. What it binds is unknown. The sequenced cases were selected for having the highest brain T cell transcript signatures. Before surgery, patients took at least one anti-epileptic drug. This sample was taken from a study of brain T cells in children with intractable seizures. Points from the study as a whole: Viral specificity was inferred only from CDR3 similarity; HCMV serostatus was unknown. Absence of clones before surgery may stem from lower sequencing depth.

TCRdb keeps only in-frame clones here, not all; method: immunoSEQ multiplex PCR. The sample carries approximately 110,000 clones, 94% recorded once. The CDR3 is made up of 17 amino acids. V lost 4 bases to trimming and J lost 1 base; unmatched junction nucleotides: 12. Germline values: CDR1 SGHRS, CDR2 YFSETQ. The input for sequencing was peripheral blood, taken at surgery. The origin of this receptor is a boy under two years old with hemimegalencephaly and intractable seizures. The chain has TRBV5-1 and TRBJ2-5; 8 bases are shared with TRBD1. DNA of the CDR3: TGCGCCAGCAGCGCTGGACAGGGTACGCCCCTCCAAGAGACCCAGTACTTC. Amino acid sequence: CASSAGQGTPLQETQYF.